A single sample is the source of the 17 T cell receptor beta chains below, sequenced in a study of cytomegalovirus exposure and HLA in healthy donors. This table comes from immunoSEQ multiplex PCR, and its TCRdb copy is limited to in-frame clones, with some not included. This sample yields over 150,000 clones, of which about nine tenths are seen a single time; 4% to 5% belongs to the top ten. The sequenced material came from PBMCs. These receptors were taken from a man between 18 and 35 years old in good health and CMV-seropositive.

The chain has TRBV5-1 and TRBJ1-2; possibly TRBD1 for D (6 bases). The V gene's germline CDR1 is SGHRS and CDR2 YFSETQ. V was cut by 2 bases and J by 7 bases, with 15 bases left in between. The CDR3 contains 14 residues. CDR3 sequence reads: CASSFRGRGIGYTF. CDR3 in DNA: TGCGCCAGCAGCTTTCGGGGCAGGGGAATTGGCTACACCTTC.

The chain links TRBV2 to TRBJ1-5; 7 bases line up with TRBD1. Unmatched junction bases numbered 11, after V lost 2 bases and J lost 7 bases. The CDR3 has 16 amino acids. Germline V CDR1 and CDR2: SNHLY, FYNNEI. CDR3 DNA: TGTGCCAGCAGTGAAATCCCCAGACAGGGTAGGCAGCCCCAGCATTTT. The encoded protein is CASSEIPRQGRQPQHF.

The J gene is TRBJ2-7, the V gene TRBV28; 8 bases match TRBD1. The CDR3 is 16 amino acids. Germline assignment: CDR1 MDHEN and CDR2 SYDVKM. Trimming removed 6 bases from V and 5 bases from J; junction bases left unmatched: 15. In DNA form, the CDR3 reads TGTGCCAGCAGCTCCCCAGGGGGCCCGGGCGTGGACGAGCAGTACTTC. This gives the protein CASSSPGGPGVDEQYF.

CDR3 nucleotide sequence: TGTGCCAGCAGTTCTAGCGGGGTAGCCAAAAACATTCAGTACTTC. Its protein product is CASSSSGVAKNIQYF. This chain uses TRBV28 with TRBJ2-4; 9 bases are shared with TRBD2. The CDR3 consists of 15 residues. V dropped 4 bases and J dropped 0; count of bases not matched to a gene: 1. From germline, CDR1 is MDHEN and CDR2 SYDVKM.

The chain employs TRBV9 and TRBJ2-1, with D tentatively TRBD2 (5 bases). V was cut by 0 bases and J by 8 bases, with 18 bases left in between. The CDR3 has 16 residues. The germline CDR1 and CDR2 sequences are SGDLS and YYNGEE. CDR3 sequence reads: CASSVASTAPGHEQFF. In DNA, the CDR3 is TGTGCCAGCAGCGTAGCTAGCACGGCCCCCGGGCATGAGCAGTTCTTC.

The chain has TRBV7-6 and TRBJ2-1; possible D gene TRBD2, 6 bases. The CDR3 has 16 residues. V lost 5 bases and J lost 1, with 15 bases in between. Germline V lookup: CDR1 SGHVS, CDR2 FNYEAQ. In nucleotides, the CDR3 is TGTGCCAGCAGCCCGCTTTCGGGAGTGTCCTACAATGAGCAGTTCTTC. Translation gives CASSPLSGVSYNEQFF.

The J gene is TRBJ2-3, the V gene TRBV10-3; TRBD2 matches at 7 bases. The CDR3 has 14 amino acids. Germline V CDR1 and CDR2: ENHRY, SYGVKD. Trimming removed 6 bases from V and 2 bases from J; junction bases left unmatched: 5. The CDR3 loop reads CAIRALAFTDTQYF. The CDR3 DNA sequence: TGTGCCATCAGAGCACTAGCGTTCACAGATACGCAGTATTTT.

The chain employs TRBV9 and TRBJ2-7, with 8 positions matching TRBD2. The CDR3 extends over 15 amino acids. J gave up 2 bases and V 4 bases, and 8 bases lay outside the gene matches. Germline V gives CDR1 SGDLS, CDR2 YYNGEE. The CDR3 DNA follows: TGTGCCAGCAGCCCCCCAGCGGGAGCCACCTACGAGCAGTACTTC. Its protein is CASSPPAGATYEQYF.

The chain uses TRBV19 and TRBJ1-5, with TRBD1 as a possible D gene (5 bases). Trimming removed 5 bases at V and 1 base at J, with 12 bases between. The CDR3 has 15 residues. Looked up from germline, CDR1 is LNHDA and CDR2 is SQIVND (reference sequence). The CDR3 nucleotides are TGTGCCAGTAGTCCCGGACACGAGAGCAATCAGCCCCAGCATTTT. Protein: CASSPGHESNQPQHF.

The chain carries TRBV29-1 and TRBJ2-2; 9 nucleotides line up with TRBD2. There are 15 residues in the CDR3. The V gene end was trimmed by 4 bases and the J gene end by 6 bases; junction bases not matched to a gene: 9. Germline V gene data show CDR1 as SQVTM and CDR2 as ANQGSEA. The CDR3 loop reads CSVVGVAGVSGELFF. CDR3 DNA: TGCAGCGTTGTTGGAGTAGCGGGAGTATCCGGGGAGCTGTTTTTT.

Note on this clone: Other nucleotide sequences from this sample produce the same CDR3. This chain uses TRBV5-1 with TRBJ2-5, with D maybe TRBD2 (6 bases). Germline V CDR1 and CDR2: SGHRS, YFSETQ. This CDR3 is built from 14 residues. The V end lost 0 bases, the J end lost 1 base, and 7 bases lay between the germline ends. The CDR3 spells CASSLGGVQETQYF. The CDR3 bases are TGCGCCAGCAGCTTGGGGGGGGTCCAAGAGACCCAGTACTTC.

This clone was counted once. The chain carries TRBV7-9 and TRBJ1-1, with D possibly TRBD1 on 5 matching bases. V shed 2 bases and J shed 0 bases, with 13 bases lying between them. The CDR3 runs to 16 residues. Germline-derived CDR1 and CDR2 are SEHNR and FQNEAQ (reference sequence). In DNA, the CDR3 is TGTGCCAGCAGCTTAACCGGGGGGGAGATGAACACTGAAGCTTTCTTT. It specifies CASSLTGGEMNTEAFF.

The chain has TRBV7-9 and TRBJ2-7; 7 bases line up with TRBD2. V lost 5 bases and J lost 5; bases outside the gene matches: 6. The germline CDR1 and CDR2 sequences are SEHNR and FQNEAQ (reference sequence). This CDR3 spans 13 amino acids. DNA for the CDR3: TGTGCCAGCAGCCACCTACGGGGGGACGAGCAGTACTTC. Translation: CASSHLRGDEQYF.

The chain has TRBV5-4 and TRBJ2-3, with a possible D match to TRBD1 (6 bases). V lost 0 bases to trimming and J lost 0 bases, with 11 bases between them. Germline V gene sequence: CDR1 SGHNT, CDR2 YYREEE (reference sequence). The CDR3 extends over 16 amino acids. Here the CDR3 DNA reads TGTGCCAGCAGCTTGGGGTCAGGGGCTAGCACAGATACGCAGTATTTT. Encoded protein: CASSLGSGASTDTQYF.

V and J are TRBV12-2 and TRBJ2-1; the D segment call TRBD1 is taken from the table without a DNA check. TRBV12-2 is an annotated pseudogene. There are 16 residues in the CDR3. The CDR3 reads CASRSNASHRGSEQFF. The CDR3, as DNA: TGTGCAAGTCGTTCCAACGCGAGCCATAGGGGTAGTGAGCAGTTCTTC.

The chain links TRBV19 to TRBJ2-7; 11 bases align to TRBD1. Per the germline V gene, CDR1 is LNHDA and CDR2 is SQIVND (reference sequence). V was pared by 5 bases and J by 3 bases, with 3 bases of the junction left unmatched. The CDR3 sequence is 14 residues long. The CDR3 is CASSPGTGGYEQYF. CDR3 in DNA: TGTGCCAGTAGTCCCGGGACAGGGGGCTACGAGCAGTACTTC.

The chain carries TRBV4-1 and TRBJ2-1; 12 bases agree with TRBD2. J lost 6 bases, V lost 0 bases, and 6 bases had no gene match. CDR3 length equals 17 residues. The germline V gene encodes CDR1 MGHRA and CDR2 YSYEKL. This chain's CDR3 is CASSQEASGRAANEQFF. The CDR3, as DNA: TGCGCCAGCAGCCAAGAAGCTAGCGGGAGGGCCGCCAATGAGCAGTTCTTC.